The 23 T cell receptor beta chains below all came from one sample that was sequenced in a study of cytomegalovirus exposure and HLA in healthy donors. Primers included in the PCR were 60 Vbeta and 13 Jbeta primers. TCRdb's copy holds only in-frame clones and misses some; the assay was immunoSEQ multiplex PCR. The data hold 150,000 to 200,000 clones, with just under 80% observed a single time. What was sequenced was PBMCs. All receptors come from a woman in her 40s in good health and CMV-seropositive.

This clone was observed a few times. The same CDR3 is also encoded by other DNA sequences in this sample. The V gene is TRBV5-1, the J gene TRBJ2-7, with D perhaps TRBD1 (6 bases). Trimming left V 2 bases short and J 4 bases short, with 7 bases between. The CDR3 consists of 12 residues. Germline V lookup: CDR1 SGHRS, CDR2 YFSETQ. CDR3 in DNA: TGCGCCAGCAGCTTACAGGGTTACGAGCAGTACTTC. Amino acids: CASSLQGYEQYF.

This clone was observed a handful of times. The chain joins TRBV9 to TRBJ2-7; 7 bases are shared with TRBD2. The CDR3 sequence is 14 residues long. Trimming took 3 bases from V and 3 from J; bases not matched to a gene: 6. Germline values: CDR1 SGDLS, CDR2 YYNGEE. The CDR3 is CASSAGGRDYEQYF. The CDR3 region has the DNA TGTGCCAGCAGCGCCGGGGGGAGGGACTACGAGCAGTACTTC.

This chain joins TRBV6-1 and TRBJ1-6; no definite D call. The V and J ends lost 1 base and 4 bases respectively, with 5 bases between them. The germline V gene has CDR1 MNHNS and CDR2 SASEGT. The length of the CDR3 is 14 residues. The CDR3 DNA reads TGTGCCAGCAGTGAAGTGCAGTATAATTCACCCCTCCACTTT. Its protein is CASSEVQYNSPLHF.

This clone was seen only once. An end of the junction does not agree with germline; a read error may underlie this. The rearrangement links TRBV7-9 to TRBJ2-3; D perhaps matches TRBD2 (6 bases). The CDR3 covers 15 residues. The germline CDR1 and CDR2 sequences are SEHNR and FQNEAQ (reference sequence). In nucleotides, the CDR3 is TGTTCCAGCAGCTTTTATGCGCGGGAATCAGATACGCAGTATTTT. Encoded protein: CSSSFYARESDTQYF.

With regard to this clone: Compared with germline, one end of the junction differs, possibly owing to a read error. The gene calls are TRBV4-2 and TRBJ2-4; no firm D call. This CDR3 spans 15 amino acids. Germline V gene data show CDR1 as LGHNA and CDR2 as YNFKEQ. The CDR3 DNA reads TGTGCCAGCAGCCAGGAAGATTCAGCCAAAAACAGTCAGTACTTC. As protein: CASSQEDSAKNSQYF.

Points on this clone: At one of its ends the junction is not consistent with the germline gene, which may arise from a read error. This sequence joins TRBV5-8 and TRBJ1-6; 8 nucleotides agree with TRBD1. Germline CDR1 and CDR2: SGHTS and YDEGEE. The CDR3 length is 15 residues. CDR3 protein: CASSTRTGSHSPLHF. In nucleotides, the CDR3 is TGTGCCAGCAGCACCCGGACAGGGTCGCATTCACCCCTTCACTTT. Using reference TRBV5-8 and TRBJ1-6 for the parts outside the CDR3, the full variable domain is EAGVTQSPTHLIKTRGQQATLRCSPISGHTSVYWYQQALGLGLQFLLWYDEGEERNRGNFPPRFSGRQFPNYSSELNVNALELEDSALYLCASSTRTGSHSPLHFGNGTRLTVT.

This chain connects TRBV11-3 to TRBJ1-4; 7 bases match TRBD1. V lost 5 bases to trimming and J lost 5 bases; unmatched junction nucleotides: 8. The CDR3 is 15 residues long. Germline CDR1 is SGHNT and CDR2 is YENEEA. The CDR3 DNA is TGTGCCAGCAGCCGTACAGGGGCCTCAAATGAAAAACTGTTTTTT. Translated, it gives CASSRTGASNEKLFF.

The rearrangement links TRBV15 to TRBJ2-1, with D hard to call. The CDR3 consists of 17 residues. V dropped 1 base and J dropped 7 bases, with 20 bases sitting between them. Germline values: CDR1 LNHNV, CDR2 YYDKDF (reference sequence). This CDR3 is CATSRGVLARGRNEQFF. In nucleotides, the CDR3 is TGTGCCACCAGCAGAGGTGTCCTCGCGAGAGGAAGGAATGAGCAGTTCTTC.

The chain recombines TRBV6-6 with TRBJ1-5; 10 bases agree with TRBD1. In germline, CDR1 is MNHNY, CDR2 SVGAGI (reference sequence). V dropped 6 bases and J dropped 3; count of bases not matched to a gene: 5. CDR3 length: 15 amino acids. The CDR3: CASSRGQGPNQPQHF. CDR3 nucleotide sequence: TGTGCCAGCAGCCGGGGACAGGGGCCCAATCAGCCCCAGCATTTT.

This clone was counted once. A junction boundary mismatches the germline segment, possibly from a read error. The sample carries other DNA sequences with the same CDR3. The V and J genes are TRBV28 and TRBJ1-6; D perhaps matches TRBD1 (6 bases). Germline V gene data show CDR1 as MDHEN and CDR2 as SYDVKM. This CDR3 comprises 17 residues. The CDR3 spells CASSPTGLSSYNSPLHF. The DNA for the CDR3 is TGTGCCAGCAGTCCGACAGGTCTTAGCTCCTATAATTCGCCCCTCCACTTT.

This sequence joins TRBV7-2 and TRBJ2-1; no firm D call. Trimming removed 5 bases from V and 7 bases from J, with 18 bases in between. Germline assignment: CDR1 SGHTA and CDR2 FQGNSA. The CDR3 has 15 amino acids. CDR3 nucleotides: TGTGCCAGCAGCCCCCTAGAACGAGCGAGTAATGAGCAGTTCTTC. Translating it yields CASSPLERASNEQFF.

V and J are TRBV10-3 and TRBJ2-5, with D perhaps matching TRBD2 (6 bases). The CDR3 loop spans 16 amino acids. In germline, CDR1 is ENHRY, CDR2 SYGVKD. V lost 5 bases and J 5 bases, leaving 21 bases between the germline ends. For the CDR3, the DNA is TGTGCCATCAGTTCATGGCCCGACTTAGGGAGGGAGACCCAGTACTTC. Translated: CAISSWPDLGRETQYF.

This chain uses TRBV9 with TRBJ2-2; possible D gene TRBD2, 5 bases. Per germline, CDR1 SGDLS and CDR2 YYNGEE. V gave up 0 bases and J gave up 4 bases, with 10 bases separating them. This CDR3 has 15 amino acids. DNA for the CDR3: TGTGCCAGCAGCGTAGGTTTCGGGGTCACCGGGGAGCTGTTTTTT. Encoded protein: CASSVGFGVTGELFF. The full variable domain, completed using reference TRBV9 and TRBJ2-2, is DSGVTQTPKHLITATGQRVTLRCSPRSGDLSVYWYQQSLDQGLQFLIQYYNGEERAKGNILERFSAQQFPDLHSELNLSSLELGDSALYFCASSVGFGVTGELFFGEGSRLTVL.

With regard to this clone: The junction shows a germline mismatch at one end, possibly a read error. The chain carries TRBV7-9 and TRBJ2-6; possibly TRBD2 for D (5 bases). Germline loops: CDR1 SEHNR, CDR2 FQNEAQ (reference sequence). CDR3 length: 17 amino acids. The CDR3 sequence: CASSQVRSVTGANVLTF. CDR3 in DNA: TGCGCCAGCAGCCAAGTACGTAGCGTAACCGGGGCCAACGTCCTGACTTTC.

The CDR3 DNA follows: TGCAGCGTTGAAGAGTGGCGGGGGTCCTACAATGAGCAGTTCTTC. Amino acids: CSVEEWRGSYNEQFF. The chain recombines TRBV29-1 with TRBJ2-1; 7 bases match TRBD2. The CDR3 totals 15 residues. V shed 0 bases and J 1 base; nucleotides not matched to a gene: 3. Germline V gene lookup returns CDR1 SQVTM and CDR2 ANQGSEA.

The chain recombines TRBV11-3 with TRBJ2-7, with a possible D match to TRBD2 (6 bases). V shed 3 bases and J shed 0 bases, with 12 bases lying between them. CDR1 is SGHNT, CDR2 YENEEA, per germline. This CDR3 has 15 residues. The CDR3 protein is CASSLGGLPSYEQYF. DNA of the CDR3: TGTGCCAGCAGCTTGGGGGGACTCCCCTCCTACGAGCAGTACTTC.

This clone appeared a single time. The V gene is TRBV5-4, the J gene TRBJ2-3; 7 bases are a match to TRBD2. Germline V gene data show CDR1 as SGHNT and CDR2 as YYREEE (reference sequence). Trimming at V came to 3 bases and at J to 11 bases, leaving 6 bases not matched to a gene. The CDR3 totals 12 residues. The chain's CDR3 is CASSYLGGGQYF. Written as DNA, the CDR3 is TGTGCCAGCAGCTATTTGGGCGGGGGGCAGTATTTT.

The CDR3 region is CSVVAISRGPGTEAFF. DNA of the CDR3: TGCAGCGTTGTGGCGATCTCCAGGGGGCCGGGCACTGAAGCTTTCTTT. The chain couples TRBV29-1 to TRBJ1-1; 8 bases agree with TRBD1. The V and J ends lost 4 bases and 4 bases, in that order; junction bases with no gene match: 14. There are 16 residues in the CDR3. Per germline, CDR1 SQVTM and CDR2 ANQGSEA. Supplemented by reference TRBV29-1 and TRBJ1-1, the full variable domain reads SAVISQKPSRDICQRGTSLTIQCQVDSQVTMMFWYRQQPGQSLTLIATANQGSEATYESGFVIDKFPISRPNLTFSTLTVSNMSPEDSSIYLCSVVAISRGPGTEAFFGQGTRLTVV.

The V and J genes are TRBV5-5 and TRBJ1-4, with TRBD1 matching over 7 bases. The ends lost 4 bases at V and 7 bases at J; junction bases unmatched: 16. The CDR3 runs 17 residues. Per the germline V gene, CDR1 is SGHKS and CDR2 is YYEKEE (reference sequence). The CDR3 spells CASSANRGTGAGEKLFF. CDR3 nucleotides: TGTGCCAGCAGCGCCAACAGGGGAACAGGAGCCGGTGAAAAACTGTTTTTT.

J is TRBJ2-1 and V is TRBV9; TRBD2 aligns across 9 bases. After removal of 3 bases from V and 3 bases from J, the junction contained 7 bases not matched to a gene. Per the germline V gene, CDR1 is SGDLS and CDR2 is YYNGEE. This CDR3 has 16 residues. The CDR3 DNA reads TGTGCCAGCAGCGCTGTGAGCGGGGGGAACTACAATGAGCAGTTCTTC. It encodes CASSAVSGGNYNEQFF.

This chain connects TRBV7-6 to TRBJ1-2; tentative D call: TRBD1 (6 bases). From germline, CDR1 is SGHVS and CDR2 FNYEAQ. Trimming removed 5 bases at V and 4 bases at J, with 17 bases between. The CDR3 runs to 15 residues. In nucleotides, the CDR3 is TGTGCCAGCAGCCAGAACAGGGATCGATCCTATGGCTACACCTTC. This encodes CASSQNRDRSYGYTF.

The chain is built from TRBV28 and TRBJ1-1; unclear D gene. The CDR3 contains 11 residues. The V and J ends lost 3 bases and 7 bases respectively, with 6 bases between them. Germline CDR1 MDHEN, CDR2 SYDVKM. CDR3 region: CASSFQREAFF. For the CDR3, the DNA is TGTGCCAGCAGTTTTCAGCGTGAAGCTTTCTTT.

This clone was seen only once. Other DNA sequences in the sample encode the same CDR3. V and J are TRBV9 and TRBJ2-5, with TRBD2 matching 11 bases. The germline CDR1 and CDR2 sequences are SGDLS and YYNGEE. The CDR3 is made up of 14 amino acids. The ends lost 0 bases at V and 5 bases at J; junction bases unmatched: 0. For the CDR3, the DNA is TGTGCCAGCAGCGTAGGGACTAGCGGGGAGACCCAGTACTTC. This sequence encodes CASSVGTSGETQYF.